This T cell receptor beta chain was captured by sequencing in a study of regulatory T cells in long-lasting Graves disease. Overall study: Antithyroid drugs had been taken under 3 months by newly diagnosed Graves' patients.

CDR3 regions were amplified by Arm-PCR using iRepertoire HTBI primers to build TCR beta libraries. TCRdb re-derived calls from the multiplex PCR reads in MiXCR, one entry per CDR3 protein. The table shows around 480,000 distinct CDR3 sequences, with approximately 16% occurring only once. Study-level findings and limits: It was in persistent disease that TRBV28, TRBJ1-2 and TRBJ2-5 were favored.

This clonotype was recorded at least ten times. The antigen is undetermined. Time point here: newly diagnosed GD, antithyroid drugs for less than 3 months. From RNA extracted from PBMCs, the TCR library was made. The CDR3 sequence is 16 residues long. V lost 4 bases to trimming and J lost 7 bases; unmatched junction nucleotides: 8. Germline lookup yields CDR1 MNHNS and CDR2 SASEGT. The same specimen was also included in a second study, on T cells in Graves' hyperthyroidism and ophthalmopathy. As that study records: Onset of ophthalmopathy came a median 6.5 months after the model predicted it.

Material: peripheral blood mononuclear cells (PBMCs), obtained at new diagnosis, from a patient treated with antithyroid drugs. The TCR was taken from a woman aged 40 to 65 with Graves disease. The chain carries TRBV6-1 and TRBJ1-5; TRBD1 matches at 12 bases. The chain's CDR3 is CASSASGTGGAQPQHF. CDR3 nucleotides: TGTGCCAGCAGTGCCTCCGGGACAGGGGGCGCCCAGCCCCAGCATTTT.